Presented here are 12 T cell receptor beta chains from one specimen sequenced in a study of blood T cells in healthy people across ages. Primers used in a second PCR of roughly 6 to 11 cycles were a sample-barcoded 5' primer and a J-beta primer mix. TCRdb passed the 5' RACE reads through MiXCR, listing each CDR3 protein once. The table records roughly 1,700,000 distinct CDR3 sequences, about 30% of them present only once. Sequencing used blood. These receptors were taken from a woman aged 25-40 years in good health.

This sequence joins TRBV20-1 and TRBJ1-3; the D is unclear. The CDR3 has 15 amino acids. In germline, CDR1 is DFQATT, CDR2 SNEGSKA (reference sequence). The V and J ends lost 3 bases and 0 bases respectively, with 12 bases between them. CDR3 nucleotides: TGCAGTGCTAGGCTCTTCCTAGACTCTGGAAACACCATATATTTT. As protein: CSARLFLDSGNTIYF.

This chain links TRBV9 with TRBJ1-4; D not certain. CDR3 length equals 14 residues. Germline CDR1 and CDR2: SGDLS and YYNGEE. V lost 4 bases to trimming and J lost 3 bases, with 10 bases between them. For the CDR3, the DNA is TGTGCCAGCAGCTGTACAGTGTCTAATGAAAAACTGTTTTTT. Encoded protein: CASSCTVSNEKLFF.

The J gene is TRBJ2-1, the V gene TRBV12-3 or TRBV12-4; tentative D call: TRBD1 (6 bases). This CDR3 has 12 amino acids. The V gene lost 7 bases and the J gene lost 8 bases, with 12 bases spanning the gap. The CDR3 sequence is CASTLQGYEQFF. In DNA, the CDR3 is TGTGCCAGCACCCTCCAGGGGTATGAGCAGTTCTTC.

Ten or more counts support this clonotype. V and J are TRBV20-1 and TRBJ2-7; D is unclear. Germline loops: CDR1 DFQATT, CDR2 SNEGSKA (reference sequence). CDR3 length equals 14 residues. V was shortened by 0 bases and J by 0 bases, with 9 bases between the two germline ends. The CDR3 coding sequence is TGCAGTGCTAGAGACCCGTTCGCCTCCTACGAGCAGTACTTC. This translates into CSARDPFASYEQYF.

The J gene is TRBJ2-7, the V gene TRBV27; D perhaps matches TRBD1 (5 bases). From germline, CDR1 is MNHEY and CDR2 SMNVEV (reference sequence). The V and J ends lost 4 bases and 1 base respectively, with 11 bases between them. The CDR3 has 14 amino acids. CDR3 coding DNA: TGTGCCAGCAGTTGCCGCAGGGCATCCTACGAGCAGTACTTC. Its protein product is CASSCRRASYEQYF.

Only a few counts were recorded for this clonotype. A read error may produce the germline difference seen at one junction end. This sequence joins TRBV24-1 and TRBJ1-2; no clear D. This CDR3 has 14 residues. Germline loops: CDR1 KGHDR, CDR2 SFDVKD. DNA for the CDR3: TGTGCCACCGGTGACTTGCCACTCGGGAGTGGCTACACCTTC. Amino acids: CATGDLPLGSGYTF.

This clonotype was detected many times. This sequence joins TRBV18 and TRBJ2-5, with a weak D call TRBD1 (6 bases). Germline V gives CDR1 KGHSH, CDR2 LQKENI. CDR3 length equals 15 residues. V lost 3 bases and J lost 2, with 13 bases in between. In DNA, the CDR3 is TGTGCCAGCTCACCTACCGGGACAAGACAAGAGACCCAGTACTTC. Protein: CASSPTGTRQETQYF.

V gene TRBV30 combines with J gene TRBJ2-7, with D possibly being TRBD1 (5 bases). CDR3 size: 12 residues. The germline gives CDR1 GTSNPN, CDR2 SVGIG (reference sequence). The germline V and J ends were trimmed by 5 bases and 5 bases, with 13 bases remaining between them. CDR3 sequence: CAWSPGLNEQYF. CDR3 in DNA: TGTGCCTGGTCCCCAGGGCTGAACGAGCAGTACTTC.

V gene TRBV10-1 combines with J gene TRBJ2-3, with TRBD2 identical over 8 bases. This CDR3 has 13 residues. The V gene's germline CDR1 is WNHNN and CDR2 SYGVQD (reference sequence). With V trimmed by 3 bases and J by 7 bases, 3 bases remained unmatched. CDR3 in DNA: TGCGCCAGCAGTGAAGCGGGGGCGAATACGCAGTATTTT. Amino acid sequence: CASSEAGANTQYF.

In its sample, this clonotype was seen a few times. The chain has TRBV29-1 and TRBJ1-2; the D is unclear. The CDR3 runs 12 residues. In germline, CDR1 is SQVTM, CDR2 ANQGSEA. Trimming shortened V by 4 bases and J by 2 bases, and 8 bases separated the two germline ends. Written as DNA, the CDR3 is TGCAGCGTTGTGTACGGGAACTATGGCTACACCTTC. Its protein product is CSVVYGNYGYTF.

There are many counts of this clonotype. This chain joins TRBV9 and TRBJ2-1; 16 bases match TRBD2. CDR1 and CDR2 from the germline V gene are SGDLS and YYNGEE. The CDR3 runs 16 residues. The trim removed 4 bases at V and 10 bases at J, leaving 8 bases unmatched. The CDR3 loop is CASSFLGLAGGVEQFF. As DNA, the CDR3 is TGTGCCAGCAGCTTCCTGGGACTAGCGGGGGGGGTCGAGCAGTTCTTC. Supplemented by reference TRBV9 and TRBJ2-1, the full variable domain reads DSGVTQTPKHLITATGQRVTLRCSPRSGDLSVYWYQQSLDQGLQFLIQYYNGEERAKGNILERFSAQQFPDLHSELNLSSLELGDSALYFCASSFLGLAGGVEQFFGPGTRLTVL.

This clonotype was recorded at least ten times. The CDR3 here is CSARQGLPEHNEQFF. For the CDR3, the DNA is TGCAGTGCTAGGCAGGGACTCCCGGAACACAATGAGCAGTTCTTC. The rearrangement uses TRBV20-1 and TRBJ2-1; tentative D call: TRBD2 (6 bases). Trimming took off 3 bases at V and 5 bases at J, with 17 bases between the two ends. Looked up from germline, CDR1 is DFQATT and CDR2 is SNEGSKA (reference sequence). The CDR3 contains 15 residues.